This TCR beta chain was sequenced for a study of shared clonotypes between healthy human individuals. Study background: Serving as donors were a couple of women and a few men, whose ages spanned 18 to 49. Study outcomes and limitations: The small donor group covered limited genetic and exposure diversity. Naive subsets generally had larger estimated richness than memory subsets.

Original processing notes: For the immunoSEQ data, sequences were junction-only without quality scores, so filtering differed. Assay: immunoSEQ multiplex PCR; the TCRdb copy retains only in-frame clones and omits some. V and J calls and clone size are as listed in that table; D and trimming were resolved from the DNA. The data contain 2 million to 2.5 million clones, 93% of them singletons. About this clone itself: Antigen specificity is unknown.

CDR1 and CDR2 (germline): SGHRS, YFSETQ. The CDR3 contains 14 residues. V was shortened by 4 bases and J by 4 bases, with 14 bases between the two germline ends. Sequencing input: naive CD4+ T cells from PBMCs. Subset noted: CD45RA+ positively selected. The source is a man between 18 and 29 years old in good health. Some clones in this sample may be carry-over from other donors' samples. The V gene is TRBV5-1, the J gene TRBJ1-1; D gene unclear. The CDR3 region is CASSAREPSTEAFF. In nucleotides, the CDR3 is TGCGCCAGCAGCGCGAGGGAACCGAGCACTGAAGCTTTCTTT.